The clone carrying this T cell receptor beta chain was observed many times. What it binds is unknown. Regarding time point: sample taken at primary tumor resection. Sequencing of whole RNA from tumor, nontumor lung or frozen PBMC involved no sorting. Individual TCR cDNA molecules each bore their own unique molecular identifier. TCRdb called the 5' RACE reads again in MiXCR, with one record for every CDR3 protein. The table has some 100,000 distinct CDR3 sequences, approximately 12% seen once; the top ten hold about two fifths. These data are taken from a study of spatial heterogeneity in lung cancer. Study conclusions and caveats: The study found ubiquitous expanded tumor TCRs in blood more at resection than follow-up.

V dropped 3 bases and J dropped 6 bases, with 12 bases sitting between them. This CDR3 has 14 residues. V is TRBV12-3 or TRBV12-4 and J is TRBJ2-1; D could derive from TRBD1 or TRBD2 (6 bases each). The clonotype originates from a male donor with early-stage non-small cell lung cancer. The specimen was PBMCs, collected at surgery. CDR3 sequence reads: CASSLWGAGNEQFF. CDR3 coding DNA: TGTGCCAGCAGTTTGTGGGGGGCTGGCAATGAGCAGTTCTTC.